This TCR beta chain was identified during a study of blood T cell repertoires in COVID-19. The table came from immunoSEQ multiplex PCR; TCRdb's copy has only in-frame clones and leaves some out. The sample yields some 93,000 clones, approximately 89% seen once. V shed 5 bases and J 2 bases; nucleotides not matched to a gene: 0. There are 12 residues in the CDR3. The germline V gene has CDR1 SGHTA and CDR2 FQGNSA. The sample comprised peripheral blood. The genes are TRBV7-2 and TRBJ2-7; 7 bases align to TRBD2. This sequence originates from a middle-aged man with acute or convalescent COVID-19. CDR3 in amino acids: CASSGGAYEQYF. The CDR3 DNA follows: TGTGCCAGCAGCGGGGGGGCCTACGAGCAGTACTTC.